The 30 T cell receptor beta chains reported below all come from one sample, sequenced in a study of cytomegalovirus exposure and HLA in healthy donors. Primers for the PCR totalled 60 Vbeta and 13 Jbeta. TCRdb's table, derived via immunoSEQ multiplex PCR, lists solely in-frame clones and lacks some. This table holds under 200,000 clones, 82% found once. Material: PBMCs. The receptor source for this set is a girl between 5 and 17 years old in good health and CMV-seropositive.

J is TRBJ1-1 and V is TRBV11-3, with 9 bases matching TRBD1. The CDR3 length is 13 residues. The V segment lost 5 bases and the J segment 5 bases; nucleotides outside the gene matches: 3. Germline loops: CDR1 SGHNT, CDR2 YENEEA. CDR3 in DNA: TGTGCCAGCAGCCCGACAGGGGGAACTGAAGCTTTCTTT. Its translation is CASSPTGGTEAFF.

V gene TRBV5-1 combines with J gene TRBJ2-1; 12 nucleotides match TRBD2. Trimming took 0 bases from V and 8 from J; bases not matched to a gene: 6. The germline gives CDR1 SGHRS, CDR2 YFSETQ. This CDR3 comprises 16 residues. In nucleotides, the CDR3 is TGCGCCAGCAGCTTGGCGACTAGCGGGAGTGGCGATGAGCAGTTCTTC. Amino acid sequence: CASSLATSGSGDEQFF.

V gene TRBV9 combines with J gene TRBJ1-1; 8 bases agree with TRBD1. The length of the CDR3 is 15 residues. CDR1 and CDR2 from the germline V gene are SGDLS and YYNGEE. The J segment lost 3 bases and the V segment lost 3 bases, leaving 7 bases of the junction unmatched. CDR3 in amino acids: CASSGTRGRDTEAFF. CDR3 nucleotides: TGTGCCAGCAGCGGGACCAGGGGGCGAGACACTGAAGCTTTCTTT.

The chain has TRBV30 and TRBJ1-2; the D gene is possibly TRBD1 (5 bases). The V gene's germline CDR1 is GTSNPN and CDR2 SVGIG (reference sequence). Trimming took 5 bases from V and 11 from J, leaving 18 bases between them. The CDR3 spans 12 residues. The CDR3 DNA follows: TGTGCCTGGCTCAGGGAGGGGCCTGGTTACACCTTC. It codes for CAWLREGPGYTF. Drawing the rest from reference TRBV30 and TRBJ1-2, the complete variable domain is SQTIHQWPATLVQPVGSPLSLECTVEGTSNPNLYWYRQAAGRGLQLLFYSVGIGQISSEVPQNLSASRPQDRQFILSSKKLLLSDSGFYLCAWLREGPGYTFGSGTRLTVV.

CDR3 region: CASSLGGGLAGAHLGEQYF. The CDR3 DNA reads as TGTGCCAGCAGCTTAGGGGGAGGGCTAGCGGGAGCTCACCTGGGGGAGCAGTACTTC. The V and J genes are TRBV7-2 and TRBJ2-7, with 10 bases fitting TRBD2. CDR1 and CDR2 from the germline V gene are SGHTA and FQGNSA. After removal of 1 base from V and 7 bases from J, the junction contained 19 bases not matched to a gene. The CDR3 runs 19 residues. Using reference TRBV7-2 and TRBJ2-7 for the parts outside the CDR3, the full variable domain is GAGVSQSPSNKVTEKGKDVELRCDPISGHTALYWYRQSLGQGLEFLIYFQGNSAPDKSGLPSDRFSAERTGGSVSTLTIQRTQQEDSAVYLCASSLGGGLAGAHLGEQYFGPGTRLTVT.

The chain recombines TRBV7-9 with TRBJ1-1, with 7 bases lining up with TRBD1. J lost 4 bases, V lost 4 bases, and 15 bases had no gene match. Germline loops: CDR1 SEHNR, CDR2 FQNEAQ (reference sequence). The CDR3 spans 17 residues. The CDR3 DNA follows: TGTGCCAGCAGCTCCGGAACAGGGGACGGTGCGGTCACTGAAGCTTTCTTT. Its translation: CASSSGTGDGAVTEAFF.

The V call is TRBV7-8, the J call TRBJ2-7; perhaps TRBD2 as D (5 bases). V was cut by 5 bases and J by 3 bases, with 14 bases left in between. Germline V lookup: CDR1 SGHVS, CDR2 FQNEAQ. CDR3 length: 14 amino acids. The CDR3 coding sequence is TGTGCCAGCAGCGCACGACTCGGGGACTACGAGCAGTACTTC. This translates into CASSARLGDYEQYF.

The chain employs TRBV5-3 and TRBJ1-5; D is unclear. TRBV5-3 is an ORF, with its function uncertain. Trimming stripped 0 bases from V and 7 bases from J, with 11 bases between. There are 14 residues in the CDR3. The DNA of the CDR3 is TGTGCCAGAAGCTTGGATAGGGAGGGCCAGCCCCAGCATTTT. It yields the protein CARSLDREGQPQHF.

The genes are TRBV7-9 and TRBJ2-3; the match to TRBD2 covers 7 bases. V was clipped by 1 base and J by 0 bases; unmatched bases: 7. This CDR3 is 17 amino acids long. The germline V gene has CDR1 SEHNR and CDR2 FQNEAQ (reference sequence). CDR3 in amino acids: CASSLGRGRASTDTQYF. The CDR3 nucleotides read TGTGCCAGCAGCTTAGGCCGAGGGAGGGCGAGCACAGATACGCAGTATTTT. The entire variable domain, with the rest obtained from reference TRBV7-9 and TRBJ2-3, is as follows: DTGVSQNPRHKITKRGQNVTFRCDPISEHNRLYWYRQTLGQGPEFLTYFQNEAQLEKSRLLSDRFSAERPKGSFSTLEIQRTEQGDSAMYLCASSLGRGRASTDTQYFGPGTRLTVL.

The CDR3 protein is CASSPGGAANYGYTF. In DNA, the CDR3 is TGTGCCAGCTCACCTGGGGGGGCGGCTAACTATGGCTACACCTTC. This rearrangement joins TRBV18 to TRBJ1-2; maybe TRBD1 (6 bases). CDR1 is KGHSH and CDR2 is LQKENI in the germline V gene. Trimming removed 3 bases at V and 0 bases at J, with 11 bases between. The CDR3 extends over 15 amino acids.

V and J are TRBV5-6 and TRBJ1-1; D is unresolved. From germline, CDR1 is SGHDT and CDR2 YYEEEE. Trimming took off 1 base at V and 1 base at J, with 8 bases between the two ends. The CDR3 contains 14 residues. CDR3 sequence (DNA): TGTGCCAGCAGCTTGTCTCCAGGGAACACTGAAGCTTTCTTT. It is translated as CASSLSPGNTEAFF.

This clone was found a few times. This rearrangement joins TRBV5-4 to TRBJ1-2; D call uncertain. Germline values: CDR1 SGHNT, CDR2 YYREEE (reference sequence). This CDR3 region has 13 residues. V was pared by 2 bases and J by 3 bases, with 8 bases between. The CDR3 region is CASSFKGDYGYTF. The DNA for the CDR3 is TGTGCCAGCAGCTTTAAGGGAGACTATGGCTACACCTTC.

A single count supports this clone. The chain has TRBV7-9 and TRBJ2-7; 14 bases are a match to TRBD2. Per the germline V gene, CDR1 is SEHNR and CDR2 is FQNEAQ (reference sequence). Trimming took 5 bases from V and 3 from J; bases not matched to a gene: 6. The CDR3 contains 16 residues. The CDR3, as DNA: TGTGCCAGCAGCAAGGGACTAGCGGGGGTGGTCTACGAGCAGTACTTC. This codes for CASSKGLAGVVYEQYF.

The chain uses TRBV7-2 and TRBJ1-1, with TRBD1 as a possible D gene (5 bases). CDR1 is SGHTA, CDR2 FQGNSA, per germline. The CDR3 extends over 16 amino acids. The ends were cut back, 1 base at V and 3 bases at J, with 15 bases in the middle. CDR3 sequence reads: CASSLGYGLGDTEAFF. The CDR3 region has the DNA TGTGCCAGCAGCTTAGGGTACGGGTTAGGGGACACTGAAGCTTTCTTT.

V and J are TRBV28 and TRBJ2-3, with D perhaps matching TRBD1 (6 bases). Trimming took 4 bases from V and 3 from J, leaving 26 bases between them. Germline CDR1 MDHEN, CDR2 SYDVKM. The CDR3 covers 19 residues. For the CDR3, the DNA is TGTGCCAGCAGTTGGTATCCCCTTCGGTTGAACAGGGAAACAGATACGCAGTATTTT. Translated: CASSWYPLRLNRETDTQYF.

This clone was counted a few times. This chain uses TRBV5-1 with TRBJ2-5; D possibly corresponds to TRBD1 (6 bases). V was shortened by 1 base and J by 2 bases, with 18 bases between the two germline ends. Germline CDR1 reads SGHRS; CDR2 reads YFSETQ. The CDR3 has 17 residues. This CDR3 is CASSLFQSGVRQETQYF. In DNA form, the CDR3 reads TGCGCCAGCAGCTTGTTTCAGTCAGGGGTACGTCAAGAGACCCAGTACTTC.

J is TRBJ2-3 and V is TRBV9; D remains unclear. Looked up from germline, CDR1 is SGDLS and CDR2 is YYNGEE. Trimming left V 1 base short and J 4 bases short, with 10 bases between. CDR3 size: 14 residues. CDR3 DNA sequence: TGTGCCAGCAGCGTAAGTTATGGCCCAGATACGCAGTATTTT. Residues: CASSVSYGPDTQYF.

The J gene is TRBJ1-4, the V gene TRBV5-4; perhaps TRBD1 as D (6 bases). Germline CDR1 SGHNT, CDR2 YYREEE (reference sequence). V was cut by 2 bases and J by 2 bases, with 10 bases left in between. The CDR3 consists of 15 residues. The CDR3 sequence is CASSFGGATNEKLFF. The CDR3, as DNA: TGTGCCAGCAGCTTTGGGGGGGCGACTAATGAAAAACTGTTTTTT.

This rearrangement joins TRBV2 to TRBJ2-5; 9 bases map to TRBD2. Looked up from germline, CDR1 is SNHLY and CDR2 is FYNNEI. J was trimmed by 5 bases and V by 3 bases; bases with no gene match: 10. This CDR3 contains 16 residues. The CDR3 DNA reads TGTGCCAGCAGTGACGTCGAGCGGGGGGCCCCGGAGACCCAGTACTTC. Protein: CASSDVERGAPETQYF.

This chain uses TRBV6-5 with TRBJ2-3, with 9 bases aligning to TRBD1. Germline assignment: CDR1 MNHEY and CDR2 SVGAGI. V dropped 5 bases and J dropped 2; count of bases not matched to a gene: 8. There are 16 residues in the CDR3. The CDR3 DNA reads as TGTGCCAGCAGTCACTGGACAGGGGAAAACACAGATACGCAGTATTTT. It specifies CASSHWTGENTDTQYF.

Regarding this clone: At one of its ends the junction is not consistent with the germline gene, which may arise from a read error. This sequence joins TRBV20-1 and TRBJ1-1, with D unclear. Germline CDR1 and CDR2: DFQATT and SNEGSKA (reference sequence). The CDR3 length is 11 residues. CDR3: CSARGNSEAFF. The DNA of the CDR3 is TGCAGTGCTAGAGGGAACAGTGAAGCTTTCTTT.

J is TRBJ1-5 and V is TRBV6-1, with TRBD1 as a possible D gene (6 bases). From germline, CDR1 is MNHNS and CDR2 SASEGT. V lost 2 bases, J lost 2 bases, and 16 bases lay in between. The CDR3 extends over 17 amino acids. The CDR3 DNA reads as TGTGCCAGCAGTGAATTACGGGACAACCTGGGCAATCAGCCCCAGCATTTT. It codes for CASSELRDNLGNQPQHF.

This chain joins TRBV5-1 and TRBJ1-4, with 8 nucleotides matching TRBD1. Trimming cost V 0 bases and J 10 bases; bases outside gene matches: 11. Germline CDR1 reads SGHRS; CDR2 reads YFSETQ. The CDR3 covers 16 residues. CDR3 loop: CASSLVPGQALGKLFF. As DNA, the CDR3 is TGCGCCAGCAGCTTGGTGCCGGGACAGGCCCTTGGAAAACTGTTTTTT.

This chain joins TRBV5-8 and TRBJ2-3; D is perhaps TRBD2 (7 bases). The CDR3 extends over 16 amino acids. Germline V CDR1 and CDR2: SGHTS, YDEGEE. Deletions cut 0 bases from V and 1 base from J, with 12 bases between. The CDR3 coding sequence is TGTGCCAGCAGCTTGGCCTGGGGGGGGCGCACAGATACGCAGTATTTT. It encodes CASSLAWGGRTDTQYF.

The chain employs TRBV7-9 and TRBJ1-1; D ambiguous. The CDR3 is made up of 14 amino acids. Trimming cost V 8 bases and J 3 bases, with 16 bases left between them. CDR1 SEHNR and CDR2 FQNEAQ come from the germline V gene (reference sequence). CDR3 amino acids: CASLRWEADTEAFF. The CDR3 nucleotides are TGTGCCAGCCTAAGGTGGGAGGCGGACACTGAAGCTTTCTTT.

The chain employs TRBV4-3 and TRBJ1-2; 7 nucleotides align to TRBD1. Unmatched junction bases numbered 3, after V lost 3 bases and J lost 2 bases. The CDR3 runs 14 residues. Germline CDR1 LGHNA, CDR2 YSLEER. The CDR3 is CASSQLDRNYGYTF. The CDR3 DNA reads as TGCGCCAGCAGCCAGCTGGACAGGAACTATGGCTACACCTTC.

The chain joins TRBV5-1 to TRBJ2-2, with D perhaps TRBD1 (6 bases). The V gene's germline CDR1 is SGHRS and CDR2 YFSETQ. The CDR3 extends over 14 amino acids. The V and J ends lost 1 base and 6 bases respectively, with 10 bases between them. The CDR3 coding sequence is TGCGCCAGCAGCTTGTCAGGGGTAGCCGGGGAGCTGTTTTTT. This translates into CASSLSGVAGELFF.

The chain uses TRBV19 and TRBJ2-7; no definite D call. The ends were cut back, 1 base at V and 3 bases at J, with 10 bases in the middle. CDR1 and CDR2 from the germline V gene are LNHDA and SQIVND (reference sequence). The CDR3 totals 14 residues. CDR3 sequence reads: CASSIASHVYEQYF. The CDR3 bases are TGTGCCAGTAGTATAGCAAGCCACGTCTACGAGCAGTACTTC. The whole variable domain, remainder taken from reference TRBV19 and TRBJ2-7, is DGGITQSPKYLFRKEGQNVTLSCEQNLNHDAMYWYRQDPGQGLRLIYYSQIVNDFQKGDIAEGYSVSREKKESFPLTVTSAQKNPTAFYLCASSIASHVYEQYFGPGTRLTVT.

The chain recombines TRBV27 with TRBJ1-5, with 9 bases matching TRBD1. The germline CDR1 and CDR2 sequences are MNHEY and SMNVEV (reference sequence). This CDR3 comprises 17 residues. V lost 4 bases and J lost 7; bases outside the gene matches: 14. CDR3 DNA: TGTGCCAGCAGTTCTGAATATGGACAGGGGACTGGACAGCCCCAGCATTTT. This codes for CASSSEYGQGTGQPQHF.

DNA of the CDR3: TGTGCCAGCCGTTCGGGACTTGGACGTGGAGCTTTCTTT. It translates to CASRSGLGRGAFF. The chain employs TRBV6-1 and TRBJ1-1; a possible D gene is TRBD1 (5 bases). The V and J ends lost 8 bases and 10 bases respectively, with 20 bases between them. The CDR3 is 13 residues long. Germline V gene sequence: CDR1 MNHNS, CDR2 SASEGT.